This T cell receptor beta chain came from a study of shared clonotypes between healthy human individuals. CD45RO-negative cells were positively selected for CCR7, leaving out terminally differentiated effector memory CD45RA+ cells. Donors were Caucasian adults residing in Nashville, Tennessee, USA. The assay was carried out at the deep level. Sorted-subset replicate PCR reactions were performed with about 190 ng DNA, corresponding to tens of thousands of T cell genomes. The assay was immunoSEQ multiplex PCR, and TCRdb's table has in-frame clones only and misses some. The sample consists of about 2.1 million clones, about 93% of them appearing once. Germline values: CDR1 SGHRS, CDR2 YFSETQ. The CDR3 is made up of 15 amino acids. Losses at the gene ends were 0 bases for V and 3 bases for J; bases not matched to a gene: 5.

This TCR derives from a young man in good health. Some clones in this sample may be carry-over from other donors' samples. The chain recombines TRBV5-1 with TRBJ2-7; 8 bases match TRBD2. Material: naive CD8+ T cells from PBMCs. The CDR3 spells CASSLVPGGVYEQYF. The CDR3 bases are TGCGCCAGCAGCTTGGTTCCGGGAGGGGTCTACGAGCAGTACTTC.